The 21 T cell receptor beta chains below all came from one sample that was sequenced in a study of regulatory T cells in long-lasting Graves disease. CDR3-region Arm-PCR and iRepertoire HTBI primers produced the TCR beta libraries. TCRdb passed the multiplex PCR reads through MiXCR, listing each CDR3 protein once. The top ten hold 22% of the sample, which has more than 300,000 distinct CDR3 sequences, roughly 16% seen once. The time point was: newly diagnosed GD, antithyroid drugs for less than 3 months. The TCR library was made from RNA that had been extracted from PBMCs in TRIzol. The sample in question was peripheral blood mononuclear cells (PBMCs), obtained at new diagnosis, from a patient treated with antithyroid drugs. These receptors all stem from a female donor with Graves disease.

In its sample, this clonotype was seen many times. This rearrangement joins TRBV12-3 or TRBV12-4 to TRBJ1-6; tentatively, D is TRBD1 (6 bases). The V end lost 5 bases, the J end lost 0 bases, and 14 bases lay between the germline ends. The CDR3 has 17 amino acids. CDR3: CASSPGTLSSYNSPLHF. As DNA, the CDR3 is TGTGCCAGCAGTCCCGGGACATTGAGCTCCTATAATTCACCCCTCCACTTT.

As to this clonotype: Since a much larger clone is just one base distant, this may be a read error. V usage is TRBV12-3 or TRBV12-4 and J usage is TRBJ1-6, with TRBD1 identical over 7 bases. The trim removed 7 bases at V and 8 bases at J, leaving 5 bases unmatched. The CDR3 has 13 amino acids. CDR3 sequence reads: CASNYRGDSPLHF. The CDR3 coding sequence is TGTGCCAGCAATTACAGGGGTGATTCACCCCTCCACTTT.

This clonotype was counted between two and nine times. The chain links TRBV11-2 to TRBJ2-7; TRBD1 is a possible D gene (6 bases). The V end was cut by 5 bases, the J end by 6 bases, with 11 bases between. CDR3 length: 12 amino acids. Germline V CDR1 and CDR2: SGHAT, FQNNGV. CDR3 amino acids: CASSQTGGEQYF. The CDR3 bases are TGTGCCAGCAGCCAGACAGGTGGCGAGCAGTACTTC.

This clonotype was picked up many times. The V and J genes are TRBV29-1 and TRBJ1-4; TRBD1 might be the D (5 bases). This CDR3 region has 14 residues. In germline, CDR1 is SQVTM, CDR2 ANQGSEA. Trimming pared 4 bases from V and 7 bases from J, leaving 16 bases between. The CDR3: CSVGTGRDSEKLFF. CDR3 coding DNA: TGCAGCGTTGGAACTGGCAGGGATAGTGAAAAACTGTTTTTT.

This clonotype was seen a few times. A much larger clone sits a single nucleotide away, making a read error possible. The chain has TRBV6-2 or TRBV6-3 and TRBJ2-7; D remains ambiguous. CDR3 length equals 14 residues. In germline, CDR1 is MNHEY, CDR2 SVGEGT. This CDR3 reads CASKLDVSSHEQYF. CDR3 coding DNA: TGTGCCAGCAAGTTGGACGTCTCCTCCCACGAGCAGTACTTC.

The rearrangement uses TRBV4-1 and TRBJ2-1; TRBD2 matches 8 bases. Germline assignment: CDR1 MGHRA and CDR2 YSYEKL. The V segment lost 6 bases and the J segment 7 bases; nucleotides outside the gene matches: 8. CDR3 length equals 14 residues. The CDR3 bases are TGCGCCAGCAGGTGGCGGGGGGATACGAATGAGCAGTTCTTC. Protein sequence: CASRWRGDTNEQFF.

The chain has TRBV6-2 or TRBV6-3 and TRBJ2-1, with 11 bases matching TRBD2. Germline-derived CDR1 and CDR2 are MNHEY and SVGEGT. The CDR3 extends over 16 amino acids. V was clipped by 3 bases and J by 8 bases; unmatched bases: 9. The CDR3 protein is CASSYTLAGGRDEQFF. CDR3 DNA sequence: TGTGCCAGCAGTTATACTCTAGCGGGAGGTAGGGATGAGCAGTTCTTC.

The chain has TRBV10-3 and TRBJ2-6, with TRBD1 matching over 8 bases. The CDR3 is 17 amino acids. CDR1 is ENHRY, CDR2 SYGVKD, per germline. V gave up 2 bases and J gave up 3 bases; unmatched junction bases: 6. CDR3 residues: CAISEGDRGSGANVLTF. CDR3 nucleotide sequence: TGTGCCATCAGTGAGGGAGACAGGGGAAGTGGGGCCAACGTCCTGACTTTC.

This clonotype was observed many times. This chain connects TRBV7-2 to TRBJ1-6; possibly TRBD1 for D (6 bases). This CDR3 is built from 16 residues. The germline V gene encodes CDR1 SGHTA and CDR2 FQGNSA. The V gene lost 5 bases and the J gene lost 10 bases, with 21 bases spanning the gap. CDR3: CASSPDHRVSGSPLHF. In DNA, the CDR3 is TGTGCCAGCAGCCCAGACCACAGGGTCAGTGGCTCACCCCTCCACTTT.

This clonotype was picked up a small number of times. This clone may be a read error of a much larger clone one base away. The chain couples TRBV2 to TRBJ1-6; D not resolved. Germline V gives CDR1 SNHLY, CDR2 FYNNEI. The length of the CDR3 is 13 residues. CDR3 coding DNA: TGTGCCAGCAGGGCCCCCGACAATTCACCCCTCTACTTT. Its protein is CASRAPDNSPLYF.

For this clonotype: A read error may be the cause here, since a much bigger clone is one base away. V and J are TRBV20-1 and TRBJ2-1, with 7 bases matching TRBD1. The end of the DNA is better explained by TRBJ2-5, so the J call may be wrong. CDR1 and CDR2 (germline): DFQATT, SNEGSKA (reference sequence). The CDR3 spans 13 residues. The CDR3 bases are TGCAGTGCTCCGGGACAGAGGGTTGAGACCCAGTACTTC. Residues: CSAPGQRVETQYF.

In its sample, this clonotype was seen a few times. CDR3 sequence reads: CSLTRGGELFF. CDR3 nucleotide sequence: TGCAGCCTTACTAGAGGCGGGGAGCTGTTTTTT. The J gene is TRBJ2-2, the V gene TRBV20-1; perhaps TRBD2 as D (5 bases). Germline CDR1 and CDR2: DFQATT and SNEGSKA (reference sequence). The CDR3 is 11 amino acids.

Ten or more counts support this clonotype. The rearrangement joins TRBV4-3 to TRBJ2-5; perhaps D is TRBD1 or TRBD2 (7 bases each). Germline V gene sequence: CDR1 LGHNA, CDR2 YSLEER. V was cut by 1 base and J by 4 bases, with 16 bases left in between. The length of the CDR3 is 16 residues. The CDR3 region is CASSQAMSRGGETQYF. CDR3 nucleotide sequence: TGCGCCAGCAGCCAAGCCATGAGCAGGGGGGGAGAGACCCAGTACTTC.

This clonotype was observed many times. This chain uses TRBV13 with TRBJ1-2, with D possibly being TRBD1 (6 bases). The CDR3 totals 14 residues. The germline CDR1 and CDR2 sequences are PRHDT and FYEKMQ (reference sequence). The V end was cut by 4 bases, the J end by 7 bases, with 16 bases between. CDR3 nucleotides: TGTGCCAGCAGCTACGGGACTGGCAGGGGTGGCTACACCTTC. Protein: CASSYGTGRGGYTF. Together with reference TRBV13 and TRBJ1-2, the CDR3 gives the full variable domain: AAGVIQSPRHLIKEKRETATLKCYPIPRHDTVYWYQQGPGQDPQFLISFYEKMQSDKGSIPDRFSAQQFSDYHSELNMSSLELGDSALYFCASSYGTGRGGYTFGSGTRLTVV.

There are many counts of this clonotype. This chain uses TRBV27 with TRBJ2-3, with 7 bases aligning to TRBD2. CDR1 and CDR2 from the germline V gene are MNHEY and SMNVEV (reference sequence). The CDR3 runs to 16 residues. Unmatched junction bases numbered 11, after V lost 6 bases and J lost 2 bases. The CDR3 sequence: CASRLQSLAVTDTQYF. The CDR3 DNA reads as TGTGCCAGCAGGTTACAATCGCTAGCGGTCACAGATACGCAGTATTTT.

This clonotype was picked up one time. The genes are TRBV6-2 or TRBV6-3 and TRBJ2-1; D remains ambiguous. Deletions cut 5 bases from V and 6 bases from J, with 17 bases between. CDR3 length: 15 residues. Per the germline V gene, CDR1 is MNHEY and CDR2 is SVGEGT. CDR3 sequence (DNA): TGTGCCAGCAGTGACCCCCCCCGATCTTTCAATGAGCAGTTCTTC. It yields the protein CASSDPPRSFNEQFF.

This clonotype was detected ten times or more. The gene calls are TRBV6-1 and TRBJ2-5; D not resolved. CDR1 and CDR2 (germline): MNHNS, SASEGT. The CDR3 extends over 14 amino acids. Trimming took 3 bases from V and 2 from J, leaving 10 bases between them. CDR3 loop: CASSEGSGQETQYF. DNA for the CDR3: TGTGCCAGCAGTGAGGGGTCAGGACAAGAGACCCAGTACTTC.

CDR3: CAISESTGQGTLFF. In nucleotides, the CDR3 is TGTGCCATCAGTGAGTCTACGGGACAGGGTACACTGTTTTTT. V is TRBV10-3 and J is TRBJ1-4, with 9 nucleotides matching TRBD1. V lost 0 bases, J lost 13 bases, and 6 bases stayed unmatched. This CDR3 comprises 14 residues. CDR1 is ENHRY and CDR2 is SYGVKD in the germline V gene.

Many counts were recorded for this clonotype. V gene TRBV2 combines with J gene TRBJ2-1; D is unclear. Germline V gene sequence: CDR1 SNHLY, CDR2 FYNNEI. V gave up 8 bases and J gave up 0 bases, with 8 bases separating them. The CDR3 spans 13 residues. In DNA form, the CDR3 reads TGTGCCAGCGATGTGGCCTCCTACAATGAGCAGTTCTTC. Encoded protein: CASDVASYNEQFF.

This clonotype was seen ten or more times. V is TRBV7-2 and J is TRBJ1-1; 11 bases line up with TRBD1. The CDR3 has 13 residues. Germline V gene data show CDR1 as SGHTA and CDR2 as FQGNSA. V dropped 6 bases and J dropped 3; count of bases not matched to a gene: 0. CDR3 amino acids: CASRGQGDTEAFF. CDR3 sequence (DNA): TGTGCCAGCAGGGGACAGGGGGACACTGAAGCTTTCTTT.

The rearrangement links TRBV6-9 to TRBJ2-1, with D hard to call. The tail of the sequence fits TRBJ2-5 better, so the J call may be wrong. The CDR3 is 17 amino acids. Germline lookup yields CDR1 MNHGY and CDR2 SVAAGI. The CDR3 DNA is TGTGCCAGCAGTTACCCTCAGCGTTGGAAGGAATTAGAGACCCAGTACTTC. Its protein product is CASSYPQRWKELETQYF.